This T cell receptor (beta chain) was identified during a study of blood T cell repertoires in COVID-19. Study summary: For recovered donors of Cohort 3, there were two negative PCRs, clearance, or symptom resolution. Samples representing acute and convalescent COVID-19 were sourced from the United States, Italy and Spain.

Germline CDR1 is MGHRA and CDR2 is YSYEKL. V lost 0 bases to trimming and J lost 7 bases; unmatched junction nucleotides: 5. CDR3 length equals 15 residues. A few counts support this clone. TCRdb's table, derived via immunoSEQ multiplex PCR, lists solely in-frame clones and lacks some. The sample includes about 140,000 clones, around 82% of them seen just once. The sequenced sample was PBMCs or T cells enriched from blood (not recorded which). The chain combines TRBV4-1 with TRBJ2-2; 7 nucleotides align to TRBD1. The TCR originated in a man aged 45-60 years in a cohort exposed to, infected with or recovered from COVID-19 (not recorded which). The CDR3 DNA follows: TGCGCCAGCAGCCAAGATGGGACAGTAGGCGGGGAGCTGTTTTTT. It yields the protein CASSQDGTVGGELFF.